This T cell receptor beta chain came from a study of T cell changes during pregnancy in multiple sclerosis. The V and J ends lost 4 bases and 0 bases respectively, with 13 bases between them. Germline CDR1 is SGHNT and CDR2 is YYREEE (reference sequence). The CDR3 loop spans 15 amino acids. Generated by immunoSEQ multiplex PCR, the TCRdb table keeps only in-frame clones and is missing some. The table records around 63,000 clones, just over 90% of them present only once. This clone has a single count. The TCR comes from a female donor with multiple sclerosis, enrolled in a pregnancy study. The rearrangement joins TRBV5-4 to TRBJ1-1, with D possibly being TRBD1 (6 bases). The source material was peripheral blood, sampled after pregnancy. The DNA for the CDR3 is TGTGCCAGCAGCCACGGACAGCTCATGAACACTGAAGCTTTCTTT. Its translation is CASSHGQLMNTEAFF.